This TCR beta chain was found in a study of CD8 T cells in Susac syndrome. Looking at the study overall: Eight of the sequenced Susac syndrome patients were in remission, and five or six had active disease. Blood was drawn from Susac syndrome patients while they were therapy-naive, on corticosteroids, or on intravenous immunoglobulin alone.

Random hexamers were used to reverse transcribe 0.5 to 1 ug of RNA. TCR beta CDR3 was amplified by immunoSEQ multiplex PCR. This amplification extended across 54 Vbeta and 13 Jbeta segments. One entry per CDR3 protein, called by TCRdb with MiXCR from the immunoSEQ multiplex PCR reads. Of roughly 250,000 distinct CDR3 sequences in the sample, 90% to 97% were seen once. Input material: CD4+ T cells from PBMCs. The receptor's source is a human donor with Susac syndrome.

The CDR3 region is CASSPTLGGEVADTQYF. DNA of the CDR3: TGCGCCAGCAGCCCCACCCTGGGCGGAGAGGTGGCAGATACGCAGTATTTT. This chain uses TRBV5-1 with TRBJ2-3; D uncertain. The CDR3 contains 17 residues. Germline CDR1 SGHRS, CDR2 YFSETQ. V dropped 4 bases and J dropped 4 bases, with 22 bases sitting between them.